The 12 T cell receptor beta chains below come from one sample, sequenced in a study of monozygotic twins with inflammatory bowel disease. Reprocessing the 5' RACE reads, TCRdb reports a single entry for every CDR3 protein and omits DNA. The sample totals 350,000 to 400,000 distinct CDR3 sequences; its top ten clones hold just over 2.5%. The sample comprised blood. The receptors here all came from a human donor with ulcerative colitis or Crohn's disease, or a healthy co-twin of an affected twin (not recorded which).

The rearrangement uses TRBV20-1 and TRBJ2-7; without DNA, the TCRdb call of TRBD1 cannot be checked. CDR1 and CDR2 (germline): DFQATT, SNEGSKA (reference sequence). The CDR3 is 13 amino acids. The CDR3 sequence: CSALQDRAYEQYF.

CDR3 loop: CASSWQEGRLAGGRGLTDTQYF. V gene TRBV13 combines with J gene TRBJ2-3; the D gene TCRdb calls, TRBD2, cannot be checked with no DNA. Germline V gene sequence: CDR1 PRHDT, CDR2 FYEKMQ (reference sequence). The CDR3 has 22 residues.

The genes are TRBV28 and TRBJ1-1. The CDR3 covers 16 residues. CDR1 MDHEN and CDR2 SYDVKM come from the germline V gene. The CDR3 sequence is CASSSLRPQRGTEAFF.

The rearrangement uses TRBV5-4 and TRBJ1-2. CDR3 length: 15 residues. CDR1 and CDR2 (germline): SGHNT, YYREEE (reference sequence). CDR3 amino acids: CASSLDRRINYGYTF.

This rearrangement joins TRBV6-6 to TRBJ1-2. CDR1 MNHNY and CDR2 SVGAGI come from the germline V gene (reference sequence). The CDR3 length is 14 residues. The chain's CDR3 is CASRRRDGHYGYTF.

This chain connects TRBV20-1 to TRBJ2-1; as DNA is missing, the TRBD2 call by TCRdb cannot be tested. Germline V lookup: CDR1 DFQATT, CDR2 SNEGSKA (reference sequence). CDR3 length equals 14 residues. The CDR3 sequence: CSARLAVRPNEQFF.

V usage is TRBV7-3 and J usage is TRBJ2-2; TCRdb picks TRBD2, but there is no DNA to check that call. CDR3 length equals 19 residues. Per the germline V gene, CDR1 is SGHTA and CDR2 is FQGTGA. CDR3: CASSSQPALTSGGNGELFF.

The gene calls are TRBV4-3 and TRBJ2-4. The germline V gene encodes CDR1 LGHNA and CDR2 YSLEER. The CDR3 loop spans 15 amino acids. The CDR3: CASSQDRDWRNIQYF.

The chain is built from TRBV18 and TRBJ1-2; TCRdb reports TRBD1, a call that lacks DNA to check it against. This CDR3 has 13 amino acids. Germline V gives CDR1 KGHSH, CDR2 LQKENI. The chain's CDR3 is CASSGQVGYGYTF.

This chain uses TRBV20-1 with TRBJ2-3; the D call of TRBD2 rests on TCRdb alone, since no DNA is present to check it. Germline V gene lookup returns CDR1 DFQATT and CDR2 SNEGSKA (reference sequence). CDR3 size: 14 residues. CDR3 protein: CSAGSGGNTDTQYF.

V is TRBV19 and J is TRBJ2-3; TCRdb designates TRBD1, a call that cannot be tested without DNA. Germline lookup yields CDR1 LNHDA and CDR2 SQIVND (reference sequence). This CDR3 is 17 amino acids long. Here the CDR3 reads CASSASRTGARTDTQYF. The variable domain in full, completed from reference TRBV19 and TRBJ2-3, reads DGGITQSPKYLFRKEGQNVTLSCEQNLNHDAMYWYRQDPGQGLRLIYYSQIVNDFQKGDIAEGYSVSREKKESFPLTVTSAQKNPTAFYLCASSASRTGARTDTQYFGPGTRLTVL.

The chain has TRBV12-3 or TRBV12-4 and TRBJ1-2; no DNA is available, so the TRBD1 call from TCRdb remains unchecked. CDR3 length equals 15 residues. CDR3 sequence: CASSQPDRGNYGYTF.